These 30 T cell receptor beta chains were sequenced from one sample in a study of cytomegalovirus exposure and HLA in healthy donors. PCR employed 60 Vbeta and 13 Jbeta primers. The assay was immunoSEQ multiplex PCR, and TCRdb's table has in-frame clones only and misses some. The repertoire holds 100,000 to 150,000 clones, 80% seen once, with under 4.5% in the top ten. Input material: PBMCs. The receptors originated from a woman aged 35 to 49 in good health and CMV-seronegative.

The chain carries TRBV27 and TRBJ2-3; D perhaps matches TRBD1 (7 bases). The germline CDR1 and CDR2 sequences are MNHEY and SMNVEV (reference sequence). V lost 5 bases, J lost 2 bases, and 14 bases lay in between. This CDR3 spans 15 amino acids. CDR3 amino acids: CASSPGGQTTDTQYF. The CDR3 DNA sequence: TGTGCCAGCAGTCCCGGGGGACAGACCACAGATACGCAGTATTTT.

This clone was picked up a small number of times. The J gene is TRBJ1-3, the V gene TRBV4-3; D uncertain. The CDR3 consists of 14 residues. The V end lost 0 bases, the J end lost 4 bases, and 7 bases lay between the germline ends. Germline V gives CDR1 LGHNA, CDR2 YSLEER. CDR3 amino acids: CASSQDVRGNTIYF. Written as DNA, the CDR3 is TGCGCCAGCAGCCAAGACGTGCGGGGAAACACCATATATTTT.

This clone was detected a few times. The chain combines TRBV5-6 with TRBJ2-7; the match to TRBD1 covers 9 bases. Germline CDR1 SGHDT, CDR2 YYEEEE. This CDR3 has 14 residues. With 4 bases clipped from V and 3 bases from J, the junction kept 5 bases outside the gene matches. CDR3 sequence reads: CASSLGQGSYEQYF. CDR3 nucleotides: TGTGCCAGCAGCCTCGGACAGGGGAGCTACGAGCAGTACTTC.

The chain has TRBV4-1 and TRBJ2-1; 16 bases agree with TRBD2. CDR1 is MGHRA, CDR2 YSYEKL, per germline. V was clipped by 0 bases and J by 1 base; unmatched bases: 9. The CDR3 spans 21 residues. Here the CDR3 reads CASSQDGTSGRAPRSYNEQFF. As DNA, the CDR3 is TGCGCCAGCAGCCAAGACGGGACTAGCGGGAGGGCCCCAAGATCCTACAATGAGCAGTTCTTC.

V usage is TRBV14 and J usage is TRBJ2-7; no clear D gene. The ends were cut back, 4 bases at V and 2 bases at J, with 6 bases in the middle. Germline CDR1 reads SGHDN; CDR2 reads FVKESK. This CDR3 spans 12 amino acids. CDR3 amino acids: CASSLATYEQYF. As DNA, the CDR3 is TGTGCCAGCAGCCTAGCAACCTACGAGCAGTACTTC.

The gene calls are TRBV19 and TRBJ1-5; 7 bases line up with TRBD1. The J segment lost 0 bases and the V segment lost 9 bases, leaving 8 bases of the junction unmatched. CDR1 and CDR2 (germline): LNHDA, SQIVND (reference sequence). This CDR3 contains 15 residues. In DNA, the CDR3 is TGTGCCAGCGCGAGAACAGGGGATAGCAATCAGCCCCAGCATTTT. This encodes CASARTGDSNQPQHF.

The gene calls are TRBV4-1 and TRBJ1-5; 8 positions match TRBD1. The germline gives CDR1 MGHRA, CDR2 YSYEKL. This CDR3 spans 14 amino acids. Unmatched junction bases numbered 5, after V lost 4 bases and J lost 6 bases. CDR3 DNA: TGCGCCAGCAGCCGTGGACAGGGAAGTCAGCCCCAGCATTTT. Protein sequence: CASSRGQGSQPQHF.

This chain links TRBV6-1 with TRBJ2-7, with 7 nucleotides matching TRBD1. The CDR3 is 14 amino acids. The V gene end was trimmed by 6 bases and the J gene end by 5 bases; junction bases not matched to a gene: 10. CDR1 and CDR2 (germline): MNHNS, SASEGT. The CDR3 DNA sequence: TGTGCCAGCAGGGCAAGACAGGGAGCCCACGAGCAGTACTTC. The encoded protein is CASRARQGAHEQYF.

This chain joins TRBV4-3 and TRBJ1-2; 9 bases match TRBD1. Germline V gene lookup returns CDR1 LGHNA and CDR2 YSLEER. CDR3 size: 15 residues. V shed 4 bases, J shed 5 bases, and the junction held 8 bases outside the gene matches. In nucleotides, the CDR3 is TGCGCCAGCAGCCTGGGACAGGGCGGGGAGTATGGCTACACCTTC. Its translation: CASSLGQGGEYGYTF.

This chain links TRBV6-1 with TRBJ1-1; TRBD1 matches at 7 bases. Per the germline V gene, CDR1 is MNHNS and CDR2 is SASEGT. V was pared by 1 base and J by 9 bases, with 2 bases of the junction left unmatched. The length of the CDR3 is 12 residues. The CDR3 DNA follows: TGTGCCAGCAGTGAAGGGACAGGCCAAGCTTTCTTT. It specifies CASSEGTGQAFF.

This rearrangement joins TRBV7-9 to TRBJ1-2; weak D call: TRBD1 (6 bases). V was trimmed by 5 bases and J by 0 bases, leaving 19 bases between them. CDR3 size: 17 residues. Per the germline V gene, CDR1 is SEHNR and CDR2 is FQNEAQ (reference sequence). As DNA, the CDR3 is TGTGCCAGCAGCGATTATGGCCCAGGGGCCGCTAACTATGGCTACACCTTC. It yields the protein CASSDYGPGAANYGYTF.

The chain recombines TRBV9 with TRBJ1-1; D unresolved. The germline CDR1 and CDR2 sequences are SGDLS and YYNGEE. Trimming took 4 bases from V and 1 from J, leaving 11 bases between them. The CDR3 has 14 amino acids. CDR3: CASSPGSSNTEAFF. CDR3 DNA: TGTGCCAGCAGCCCCGGGTCATCGAACACTGAAGCTTTCTTT.

The chain employs TRBV15 and TRBJ1-2; no definite D call. There are 14 residues in the CDR3. Trimming pared 0 bases from V and 2 bases from J, leaving 7 bases between. The germline CDR1 and CDR2 sequences are LNHNV and YYDKDF (reference sequence). The CDR3 DNA is TGTGCCACCAGCAGAGAGCCCAGGAACTATGGCTACACCTTC. This gives the protein CATSREPRNYGYTF.

The chain joins TRBV6-4 to TRBJ1-2, with 7 bases lining up with TRBD1. The CDR3 totals 14 residues. The V gene's germline CDR1 is MRHNA and CDR2 SNTAGT. V gave up 6 bases and J gave up 8 bases; unmatched junction bases: 12. CDR3 DNA: TGTGCCAGCAGGATCCAGACAGGGACGGGCGGCTACACCTTC. This sequence encodes CASRIQTGTGGYTF.

J is TRBJ2-1 and V is TRBV29-1; 14 positions match TRBD2. V lost 5 bases, J lost 1 base, and 4 bases stayed unmatched. Germline CDR1 SQVTM, CDR2 ANQGSEA. This CDR3 contains 16 residues. In DNA, the CDR3 is TGCAGCGTTACTGGACTAGCGGGGGGATCCTACAATGAGCAGTTCTTC. Translating it yields CSVTGLAGGSYNEQFF.

The V call is TRBV7-2, the J call TRBJ1-5; possible D gene TRBD1, 6 bases. The V and J ends lost 2 bases and 7 bases respectively, with 18 bases between them. Per the germline V gene, CDR1 is SGHTA and CDR2 is FQGNSA. The CDR3 is 16 residues long. CDR3 nucleotides: TGTGCCAGCAGCTTAAACAGGGATCCCCTCCGCCAGCCCCAGCATTTT. Translation gives CASSLNRDPLRQPQHF.

A few counts support this clone. The chain has TRBV5-6 and TRBJ2-1; tentatively, D is TRBD2 (5 bases). Germline V gives CDR1 SGHDT, CDR2 YYEEEE. The CDR3 contains 12 residues. V dropped 4 bases and J dropped 6 bases, with 8 bases sitting between them. CDR3 protein: CASSTLVNEQFF. DNA of the CDR3: TGTGCCAGCAGCACACTAGTCAATGAGCAGTTCTTC.

This clone came up a few times. V and J are TRBV7-3 and TRBJ2-3, with D unresolved. V was shortened by 5 bases and J by 4 bases, with 16 bases between the two germline ends. CDR1 is SGHTA, CDR2 FQGTGA, per germline. The CDR3 totals 15 residues. The CDR3 nucleotides are TGTGCCAGCAGCCAGCCCTCATCGGGTGCAGATACGCAGTATTTT. It specifies CASSQPSSGADTQYF.

This sequence joins TRBV6-5 and TRBJ2-3; the D gene is possibly TRBD1 (6 bases). The V and J ends lost 5 bases and 2 bases respectively, with 14 bases between them. In germline, CDR1 is MNHEY, CDR2 SVGAGI. This CDR3 spans 15 amino acids. The CDR3 nucleotides are TGTGCCAGCAGTGTTCAGGGGCTCTTCACAGATACGCAGTATTTT. Protein product: CASSVQGLFTDTQYF.

This clone turned up a few times. The chain carries TRBV7-2 and TRBJ1-4; D possibly corresponds to TRBD1 (6 bases). In germline, CDR1 is SGHTA, CDR2 FQGNSA. With 6 bases removed from V and 11 bases from J, the gap between germline ends came to 22 bases. The CDR3 contains 15 residues. CDR3 amino acids: CASRKEGGSSDKLFF. The CDR3 DNA follows: TGTGCCAGCAGGAAAGAGGGGGGGTCGTCTGACAAACTGTTTTTT. The entire variable domain, with the rest obtained from reference TRBV7-2 and TRBJ1-4, is as follows: GAGVSQSPSNKVTEKGKDVELRCDPISGHTALYWYRQSLGQGLEFLIYFQGNSAPDKSGLPSDRFSAERTGGSVSTLTIQRTQQEDSAVYLCASRKEGGSSDKLFFGSGTQLSVL.

The CDR3 DNA follows: TGTGCCAGCAGCAACGACTGGAACACTGAAGCTTTCTTT. This translates into CASSNDWNTEAFF. This chain links TRBV7-2 with TRBJ1-1, with D unresolved. Between the trimmed V and J ends, which lost 5 bases and 1 base, there was a span of 8 bases. The germline V gene has CDR1 SGHTA and CDR2 FQGNSA. The CDR3 spans 13 residues. The entire variable domain, with the rest obtained from reference TRBV7-2 and TRBJ1-1, is as follows: GAGVSQSPSNKVTEKGKDVELRCDPISGHTALYWYRQSLGQGLEFLIYFQGNSAPDKSGLPSDRFSAERTGGSVSTLTIQRTQQEDSAVYLCASSNDWNTEAFFGQGTRLTVV.

The chain has TRBV7-8 and TRBJ2-1, with a possible D match to TRBD1 (6 bases). Germline V CDR1 and CDR2: SGHVS, FQNEAQ. The germline V and J ends were trimmed by 6 bases and 7 bases, with 19 bases remaining between them. The CDR3 is 15 amino acids. The CDR3 DNA sequence: TGTGCCAGCAGGACAGAAGGGGGAACGAGGAATGAGCAGTTCTTC. Its translation is CASRTEGGTRNEQFF. Looking up the rest from reference TRBV7-8 and TRBJ2-1 gives the full variable domain: GAGVSQSPRYKVAKRGQDVALRCDPISGHVSLFWYQQALGQGPEFLTYFQNEAQLDKSGLPSDRFFAERPEGSVSTLKIQRTQQEDSAVYLCASRTEGGTRNEQFFGPGTRLTVL.

This clone was found a few times. The genes are TRBV4-2 and TRBJ1-5, with 7 bases matching TRBD1. CDR1 LGHNA and CDR2 YNFKEQ come from the germline V gene. V lost 0 bases, J lost 2 bases, and 4 bases stayed unmatched. This CDR3 has 16 amino acids. The CDR3 DNA follows: TGTGCCAGCAGCCAAGATGGAGGACAGGGCAATCAGCCCCAGCATTTT. Translating it yields CASSQDGGQGNQPQHF.

Concerning this clone: In the same sample, other DNA sequences code for this CDR3. The rearrangement links TRBV5-4 to TRBJ2-7; D is possibly TRBD2 (6 bases). This CDR3 is 13 amino acids long. The ends were cut back, 0 bases at V and 5 bases at J, with 9 bases in the middle. Germline loops: CDR1 SGHNT, CDR2 YYREEE (reference sequence). CDR3 in DNA: TGTGCCAGCAGCTTGGCGGGCGGGGACGAGCAGTACTTC. This codes for CASSLAGGDEQYF. Full variable domain (remainder filled in from reference TRBV5-4 and TRBJ2-7): ETGVTQSPTHLIKTRGQQVTLRCSSQSGHNTVSWYQQALGQGPQFIFQYYREEENGRGNFPPRFSGLQFPNYSSELNVNALELDDSALYLCASSLAGGDEQYFGPGTRLTVT.

The chain employs TRBV14 and TRBJ1-6; the D is unclear. Germline V gene sequence: CDR1 SGHDN, CDR2 FVKESK. The CDR3 has 15 amino acids. V lost 2 bases and J lost 5, with 10 bases in between. The CDR3 spells CASSQRWRDNSPLHF. DNA for the CDR3: TGTGCCAGCAGCCAAAGGTGGAGAGATAATTCACCCCTCCACTTT.

The chain has TRBV6-1 and TRBJ1-5; 10 nucleotides align to TRBD1. The CDR3 totals 13 residues. Germline V gene data show CDR1 as MNHNS and CDR2 as SASEGT. J gave up 6 bases and V 10 bases, and 6 bases lay outside the gene matches. DNA of the CDR3: TGTGCCACTGGGACAGGGGCGGGTCAGCCCCAGCATTTT. It is translated as CATGTGAGQPQHF.

The CDR3 coding sequence is TGCAGGGGGCCTTTCACCTACGAGCAGTACTTC. Protein: CRGPFTYEQYF. The chain couples TRBV20-1 to TRBJ2-7; tentatively, D is TRBD1 (5 bases). Germline V gene data show CDR1 as DFQATT and CDR2 as SNEGSKA (reference sequence). CDR3 size: 11 residues.

The V call is TRBV5-1, the J call TRBJ1-2; TRBD1 matches 7 bases. V gave up 3 bases and J gave up 5 bases; unmatched junction bases: 10. The CDR3 length is 15 residues. Germline CDR1 and CDR2: SGHRS and YFSETQ. CDR3 DNA: TGCGCCAGCAGCTCCGAACCGACAGGGAGGTATGGCTACACCTTC. Its protein product is CASSSEPTGRYGYTF.

The chain employs TRBV4-3 and TRBJ2-5; D is perhaps TRBD1 (5 bases). Between the trimmed V and J ends, which lost 0 bases and 5 bases, there was a span of 16 bases. This CDR3 spans 16 amino acids. Germline V gene sequence: CDR1 LGHNA, CDR2 YSLEER. The CDR3 coding sequence is TGCGCCAGCAGCCAAGATTTCCTTCAGGGTATGGAGACCCAGTACTTC. Protein sequence: CASSQDFLQGMETQYF.

This clone was counted between two and nine times. The V gene is TRBV10-1, the J gene TRBJ1-1; no definite D call. V was trimmed by 2 bases and J by 12 bases, leaving 10 bases between them. The CDR3 consists of 11 residues. Germline V lookup: CDR1 WNHNN, CDR2 SYGVQD (reference sequence). The DNA of the CDR3 is TGCGCCAGCAGTGAGGTAGCAAGGACTTTCTTT. It encodes CASSEVARTFF.